The 27 T cell receptor beta chains below come from one sample, sequenced in a study of metastatic and nonmetastatic thyroid tumors. TCRdb re-analyzed the PCR reads through MiXCR. The table has fewer than 25,000 clones, around a sixth seen once. Patients underwent thyroid surgery, and none had received any treatment before it. The sequenced material came from blood. The receptors here all came from a female donor with papillary thyroid cancer or a benign thyroid nodule (not recorded which). Some clones in this sample may be carry-over from other donors' samples.

The table lists this clone with a few counts. The chain has TRBV2 and TRBJ2-7; D is ambiguous. The CDR3 is 13 amino acids. The V gene lost 6 bases and the J gene lost 3 bases, with 12 bases spanning the gap. Germline-derived CDR1 and CDR2 are SNHLY and FYNNEI. The CDR3 reads CASRGPRNYEQYF. In DNA, the CDR3 is TGTGCCAGCAGGGGTCCCCGCAACTACGAGCAGTACTTC.

This clone occurred many times. V usage is TRBV12-3 or TRBV12-4 and J usage is TRBJ2-1; D is perhaps TRBD2 (6 bases). The CDR3 has 15 amino acids. Trimming took 3 bases from V and 4 from J, leaving 13 bases between them. Written as DNA, the CDR3 is TGTGCCAGCAGTTTGAGGAGCGGGCTGTACAATGAGCAGTTCTTC. Protein product: CASSLRSGLYNEQFF.

This clone was detected many times. The chain links TRBV6-1 to TRBJ2-7; no firm D call. CDR3 length: 14 residues. Between the trimmed V and J ends, which lost 2 bases and 1 base, there was a span of 9 bases. CDR1 MNHNS and CDR2 SASEGT come from the germline V gene. CDR3 DNA: TGTGCCAGCAGTGAAACTACAGTTTCCTACGAGCAGTACTTC. Amino acids: CASSETTVSYEQYF.

In its sample, this clone was seen many times. The gene calls are TRBV6-1 and TRBJ1-2; weak D call: TRBD1 (5 bases). V was trimmed by 5 bases and J by 5 bases, leaving 15 bases between them. This CDR3 spans 14 amino acids. Per germline, CDR1 MNHNS and CDR2 SASEGT. CDR3 sequence: CASSPGTDYYGYTF. CDR3 DNA sequence: TGTGCCAGCAGTCCGGGGACGGATTATTATGGCTACACCTTC.

This clone was found many times. In DNA, the CDR3 is TGCAGTGCTAGATTGGGGTCGGCGGGAGACTGGAGTAAGACCCAGTACTTC. Protein: CSARLGSAGDWSKTQYF. V and J are TRBV20-1 and TRBJ2-5; TRBD2 aligns across 7 bases. The germline gives CDR1 DFQATT, CDR2 SNEGSKA (reference sequence). The CDR3 runs to 17 residues. J gave up 6 bases and V 2 bases, and 18 bases lay outside the gene matches.

This clone was counted at least ten times. This rearrangement joins TRBV4-1 to TRBJ1-1; D is perhaps TRBD1 (5 bases). This CDR3 contains 14 residues. The germline V and J ends were trimmed by 3 bases and 0 bases, with 8 bases remaining between them. Germline CDR1 reads MGHRA; CDR2 reads YSYEKL. CDR3 DNA sequence: TGCGCCAGCAGCCAGGGACTAGTGAACACTGAAGCTTTCTTT. Protein product: CASSQGLVNTEAFF.

The gene calls are TRBV5-1 and TRBJ1-4; 8 nucleotides line up with TRBD1. Germline V gene data show CDR1 as SGHRS and CDR2 as YFSETQ. The V segment lost 0 bases and the J segment 8 bases; nucleotides outside the gene matches: 12. CDR3 length equals 17 residues. DNA for the CDR3: TGCGCCAGCAGCTTGGGGGACAGGATAACGTTTGGGGAAAAACTGTTTTTT. Its protein is CASSLGDRITFGEKLFF.

The J gene is TRBJ2-7, the V gene TRBV28; D assignment may be TRBD1 or TRBD2 (5 bases each). With 7 bases removed from V and 2 bases from J, the gap between germline ends came to 12 bases. The CDR3 runs 13 residues. Germline CDR1 and CDR2: MDHEN and SYDVKM. CDR3 sequence (DNA): TGTGCCAGCACCCCCCGGGGCACCTACGAGCAGTACTTC. Translation: CASTPRGTYEQYF.

This clone was counted many times. J is TRBJ2-5 and V is TRBV20-1, with 10 bases aligning to TRBD1. The length of the CDR3 is 15 residues. Germline V lookup: CDR1 DFQATT, CDR2 SNEGSKA (reference sequence). V shed 1 base, J shed 4 bases, and the junction held 6 bases outside the gene matches. CDR3 loop: CSARVPGQGRETQYF. CDR3 bases: TGCAGTGCTAGAGTACCGGGACAGGGGAGAGAGACCCAGTACTTC.

The table lists this clone with many counts. The rearrangement joins TRBV30 to TRBJ2-7; 7 bases match TRBD1. The V gene's germline CDR1 is GTSNPN and CDR2 SVGIG (reference sequence). The V and J ends lost 2 bases and 1 base, in that order; junction bases with no gene match: 5. CDR3 size: 14 residues. CDR3 residues: CAWSKGGQSYEQYF. The CDR3 DNA is TGTGCCTGGAGTAAAGGGGGCCAGTCCTACGAGCAGTACTTC.

The rearrangement uses TRBV28 and TRBJ2-1; D perhaps matches TRBD2 (5 bases). Germline values: CDR1 MDHEN, CDR2 SYDVKM. CDR3 length: 15 residues. V was clipped by 1 base and J by 3 bases, with 10 bases between them. This CDR3 reads CASSLLGVRYNEQFF. The CDR3 DNA is TGTGCCAGCAGTTTATTGGGAGTCCGCTACAATGAGCAGTTCTTC.

The chain combines TRBV5-1 with TRBJ1-1; D not resolved. The CDR3 extends over 13 amino acids. Trimming removed 0 bases from V and 3 bases from J, with 6 bases in between. The germline V gene has CDR1 SGHRS and CDR2 YFSETQ. The CDR3: CASSLDLDTEAFF. In DNA, the CDR3 is TGCGCCAGCAGCTTGGACTTGGACACTGAAGCTTTCTTT.

The chain combines TRBV20-1 with TRBJ2-5, with 8 bases that match TRBD2. The CDR3 covers 14 residues. The germline V gene has CDR1 DFQATT and CDR2 SNEGSKA (reference sequence). The V gene end was trimmed by 1 base and the J gene end by 4 bases; junction bases not matched to a gene: 5. CDR3 coding DNA: TGCAGTGCTAGAGGAGCGGGAGATGTAGAGACCCAGTACTTC. This encodes CSARGAGDVETQYF.

The table lists this clone with many counts. The chain joins TRBV6-1 to TRBJ1-1; D unresolved. Per germline, CDR1 MNHNS and CDR2 SASEGT. The V end lost 5 bases, the J end lost 3 bases, and 19 bases lay between the germline ends. CDR3 length equals 16 residues. The CDR3 DNA sequence: TGTGCCAGCAGTTCATCCACGGGGTTTGGGCACACTGAAGCTTTCTTT. It encodes CASSSSTGFGHTEAFF.

This clone was found many times. The chain joins TRBV9 to TRBJ1-1; no clear D. Germline CDR1 is SGDLS and CDR2 is YYNGEE. V shed 0 bases and J shed 5 bases, with 11 bases lying between them. CDR3 size: 14 residues. The chain's CDR3 is CASSVENWSTEAFF. The CDR3 coding sequence is TGTGCCAGCAGCGTAGAGAACTGGAGTACTGAAGCTTTCTTT. The variable domain in full, completed from reference TRBV9 and TRBJ1-1, reads DSGVTQTPKHLITATGQRVTLRCSPRSGDLSVYWYQQSLDQGLQFLIQYYNGEERAKGNILERFSAQQFPDLHSELNLSSLELGDSALYFCASSVENWSTEAFFGQGTRLTVV.

In this sample, this clone turned up many times. This may be a read error, as it is one base from a much larger clone. V and J are TRBV13 and TRBJ1-4; 9 nucleotides match TRBD1. J was trimmed by 8 bases and V by 7 bases; bases with no gene match: 11. The CDR3 consists of 15 residues. The germline CDR1 and CDR2 sequences are PRHDT and FYEKMQ (reference sequence). The CDR3 loop reads CASNHGTGTSEKLFF. The DNA for the CDR3 is TGTGCCAGCAACCACGGGACAGGGACATCGGAAAAACTGTTTTTT. Filled out from reference TRBV13 and TRBJ1-4, the complete variable domain reads AAGVIQSPRHLIKEKRETATLKCYPIPRHDTVYWYQQGPGQDPQFLISFYEKMQSDKGSIPDRFSAQQFSDYHSELNMSSLELGDSALYFCASNHGTGTSEKLFFGSGTQLSVL.

This rearrangement joins TRBV12-3 or TRBV12-4 to TRBJ2-7, with 8 bases identical to TRBD1. V gave up 6 bases and J gave up 3 bases; unmatched junction bases: 7. The CDR3 contains 14 residues. Here the CDR3 DNA reads TGTGCCAGCAGCCCCGGGACAGGCGTCTACGAGCAGTACTTC. This encodes CASSPGTGVYEQYF.

This clone came up many times. This sequence joins TRBV10-3 and TRBJ1-2, with D perhaps matching TRBD1 (5 bases). Germline V gives CDR1 ENHRY, CDR2 SYGVKD. V lost 4 bases and J lost 6, with 12 bases in between. The CDR3 has 13 amino acids. In DNA, the CDR3 is TGTGCCATCAGTGCACGTCAGGGAAATGGCTACACCTTC. Amino acids: CAISARQGNGYTF.

In the case of this clone: Other DNA sequences in this sample translate to the same CDR3. The rearrangement uses TRBV9 and TRBJ2-1; 12 bases match TRBD2. V dropped 4 bases and J dropped 6; count of bases not matched to a gene: 5. This CDR3 comprises 15 residues. Germline-derived CDR1 and CDR2 are SGDLS and YYNGEE. The CDR3 loop reads CASSQTSGRSNEQFF. The CDR3 coding sequence is TGTGCCAGCAGCCAAACTAGCGGGAGGAGCAATGAGCAGTTCTTC.

The CDR3, as DNA: TGTGCCAGCAGTATCGACCCTGGGGTCGGCCCCGGGGCCAACGTCCTGACTTTC. Translation: CASSIDPGVGPGANVLTF. The chain joins TRBV6-6 to TRBJ2-6, with D unclear. Trimming took off 5 bases at V and 4 bases at J, with 21 bases between the two ends. CDR1 and CDR2 from the germline V gene are MNHNY and SVGAGI (reference sequence). This CDR3 is built from 18 residues.

In this sample, this clone turned up many times. The V call is TRBV28, the J call TRBJ2-5; a possible D gene is TRBD2 (7 bases). The CDR3 covers 15 residues. The V gene's germline CDR1 is MDHEN and CDR2 SYDVKM. The ends were cut back, 7 bases at V and 4 bases at J, with 19 bases in the middle. The DNA of the CDR3 is TGTGCCAGCACCGCCTCCGGGGGGCGGGGAGAGACCCAGTACTTC. This sequence encodes CASTASGGRGETQYF.

Worth noting for this clone: Different DNA sequences within this sample yield the same CDR3. The chain uses TRBV30 and TRBJ1-2, with 7 bases that match TRBD1. The J segment lost 8 bases and the V segment lost 3 bases, leaving 12 bases of the junction unmatched. Germline V gene data show CDR1 as GTSNPN and CDR2 as SVGIG (reference sequence). The CDR3 is 14 amino acids. The CDR3 loop is CAWSPPGGVDGYTF. The CDR3 nucleotides read TGTGCCTGGAGCCCTCCAGGGGGAGTTGACGGCTACACCTTC.

In this sample, this clone turned up many times. The chain has TRBV7-9 and TRBJ2-5, with TRBD1 identical over 7 bases. Germline V gene lookup returns CDR1 SEHNR and CDR2 FQNEAQ (reference sequence). J lost 1 base, V lost 3 bases, and 8 bases had no gene match. This CDR3 contains 16 residues. The CDR3 nucleotides read TGTGCCAGCAGCTTCCGACAGGGTGGCTCCCAAGAGACCCAGTACTTC. Encoded protein: CASSFRQGGSQETQYF.

In its sample, this clone was seen many times. This sequence joins TRBV20-1 and TRBJ1-4, with TRBD1 matching 11 bases. Germline V gene lookup returns CDR1 DFQATT and CDR2 SNEGSKA (reference sequence). The CDR3 runs to 16 residues. The V segment lost 1 base and the J segment 6 bases; nucleotides outside the gene matches: 7. CDR3 nucleotide sequence: TGCAGTGCTAGAGGTGGGACAGGGGGTCGGTATGAAAAACTGTTTTTT. This encodes CSARGGTGGRYEKLFF.

This clone was seen many times. V usage is TRBV9 and J usage is TRBJ2-3, with 7 nucleotides matching TRBD1. V was clipped by 0 bases and J by 0 bases; unmatched bases: 1. This CDR3 contains 15 residues. The germline gives CDR1 SGDLS, CDR2 YYNGEE. The CDR3 loop is CASSVGQGSTDTQYF. The CDR3 DNA is TGTGCCAGCAGCGTAGGACAGGGTAGCACAGATACGCAGTATTTT.

This clone was recorded many times. The rearrangement joins TRBV2 to TRBJ2-7; D uncertain. Germline V CDR1 and CDR2: SNHLY, FYNNEI. With 1 base removed from V and 2 bases from J, the gap between germline ends came to 6 bases. The CDR3 totals 13 residues. The CDR3 here is CASSEGATYEQYF. In nucleotides, the CDR3 is TGTGCCAGCAGTGAAGGGGCTACCTACGAGCAGTACTTC.

This clone showed up many times. The chain carries TRBV6-1 and TRBJ2-4; no definite D call. The CDR3 totals 14 residues. Germline loops: CDR1 MNHNS, CDR2 SASEGT. Deletions cut 1 base from V and 3 bases from J, with 7 bases between. DNA of the CDR3: TGTGCCAGCAGTGAAGTTCGTTACAAAAACATTCAGTACTTC. The encoded protein is CASSEVRYKNIQYF.